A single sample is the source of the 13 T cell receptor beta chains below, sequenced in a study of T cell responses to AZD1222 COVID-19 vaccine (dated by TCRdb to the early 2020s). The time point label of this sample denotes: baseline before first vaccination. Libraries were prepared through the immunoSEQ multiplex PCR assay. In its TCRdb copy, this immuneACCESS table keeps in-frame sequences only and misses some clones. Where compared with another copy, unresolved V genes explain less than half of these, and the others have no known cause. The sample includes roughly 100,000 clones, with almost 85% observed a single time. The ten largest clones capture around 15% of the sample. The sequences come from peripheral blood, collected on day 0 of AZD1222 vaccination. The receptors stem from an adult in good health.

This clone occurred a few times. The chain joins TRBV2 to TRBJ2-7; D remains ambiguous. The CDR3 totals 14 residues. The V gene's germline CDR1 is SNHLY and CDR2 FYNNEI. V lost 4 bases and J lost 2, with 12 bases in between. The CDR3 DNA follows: TGTGCCAGCAGTGCGCGGCAGAGAACCTACGAGCAGTACTTC. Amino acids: CASSARQRTYEQYF.

This chain's CDR3 is CASSFSRGFFTEAFF. CDR3 bases: TGTGCCAGCAGTTTCAGCAGGGGGTTTTTTACTGAAGCTTTCTTT. V and J are TRBV7-9 and TRBJ1-1; 7 bases map to TRBD1. The ends lost 6 bases at V and 5 bases at J; junction bases unmatched: 12. Germline assignment: CDR1 SEHNR and CDR2 FQNEAQ (reference sequence). The CDR3 has 15 amino acids.

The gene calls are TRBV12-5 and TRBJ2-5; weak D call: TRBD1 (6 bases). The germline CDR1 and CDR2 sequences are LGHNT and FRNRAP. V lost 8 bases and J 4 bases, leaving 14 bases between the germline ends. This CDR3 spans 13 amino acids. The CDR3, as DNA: TGTGCTAGTCGTCAGGGGAACGGAGAGACCCAGTACTTC. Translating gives CASRQGNGETQYF.

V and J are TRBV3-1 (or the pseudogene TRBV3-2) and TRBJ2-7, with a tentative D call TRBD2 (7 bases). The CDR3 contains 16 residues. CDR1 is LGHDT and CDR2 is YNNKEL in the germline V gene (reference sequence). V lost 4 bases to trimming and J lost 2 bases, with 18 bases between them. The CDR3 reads CASSPSGGAGTYEQYF. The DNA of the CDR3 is TGTGCCAGCAGCCCCTCTGGGGGGGCGGGGACCTACGAGCAGTACTTC.

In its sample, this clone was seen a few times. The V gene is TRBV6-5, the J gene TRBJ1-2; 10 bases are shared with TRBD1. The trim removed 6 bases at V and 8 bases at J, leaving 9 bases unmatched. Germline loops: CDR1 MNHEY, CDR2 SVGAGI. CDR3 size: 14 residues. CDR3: CASSPGTGVKGYTF. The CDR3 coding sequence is TGTGCCAGCAGCCCCGGGACAGGGGTTAAGGGCTACACCTTC.

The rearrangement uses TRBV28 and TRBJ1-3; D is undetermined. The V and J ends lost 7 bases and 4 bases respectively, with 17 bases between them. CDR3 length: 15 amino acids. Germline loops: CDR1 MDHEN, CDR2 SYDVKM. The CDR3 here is CASTPSPHSGNTIYF. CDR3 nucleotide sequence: TGTGCCAGCACTCCCTCACCCCACTCCGGAAACACCATATATTTT.

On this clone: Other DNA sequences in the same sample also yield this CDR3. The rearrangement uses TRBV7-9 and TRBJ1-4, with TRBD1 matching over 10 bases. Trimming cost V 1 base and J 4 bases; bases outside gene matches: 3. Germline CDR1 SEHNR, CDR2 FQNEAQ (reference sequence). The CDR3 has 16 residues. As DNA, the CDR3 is TGTGCCAGCAGCTTAGGGGACAGGGGCGATAATGAAAAACTGTTTTTT. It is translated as CASSLGDRGDNEKLFF. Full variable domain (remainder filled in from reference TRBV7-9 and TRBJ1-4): DTGVSQNPRHKITKRGQNVTFRCDPISEHNRLYWYRQTLGQGPEFLTYFQNEAQLEKSRLLSDRFSAERPKGSFSTLEIQRTEQGDSAMYLCASSLGDRGDNEKLFFGSGTQLSVL.

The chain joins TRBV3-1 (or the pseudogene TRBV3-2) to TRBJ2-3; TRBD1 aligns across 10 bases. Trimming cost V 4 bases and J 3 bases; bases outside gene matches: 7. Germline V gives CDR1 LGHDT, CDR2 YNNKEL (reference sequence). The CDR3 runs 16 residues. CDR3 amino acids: CASSRRQGARTDTQYF. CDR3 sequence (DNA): TGTGCCAGCAGCCGTCGACAGGGGGCGCGAACAGATACGCAGTATTTT.

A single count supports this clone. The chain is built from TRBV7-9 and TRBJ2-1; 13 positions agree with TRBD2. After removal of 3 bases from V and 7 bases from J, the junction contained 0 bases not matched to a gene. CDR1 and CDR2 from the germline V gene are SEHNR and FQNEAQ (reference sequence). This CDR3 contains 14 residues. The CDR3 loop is CASSLTSGGNEQFF. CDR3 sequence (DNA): TGTGCCAGCAGCTTGACTAGCGGGGGGAATGAGCAGTTCTTC. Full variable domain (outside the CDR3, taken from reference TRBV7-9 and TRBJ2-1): DTGVSQNPRHKITKRGQNVTFRCDPISEHNRLYWYRQTLGQGPEFLTYFQNEAQLEKSRLLSDRFSAERPKGSFSTLEIQRTEQGDSAMYLCASSLTSGGNEQFFGPGTRLTVL.

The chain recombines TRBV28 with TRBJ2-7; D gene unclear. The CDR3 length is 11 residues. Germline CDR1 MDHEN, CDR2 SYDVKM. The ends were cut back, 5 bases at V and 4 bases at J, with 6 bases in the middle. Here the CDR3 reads CASSRTYEQYF. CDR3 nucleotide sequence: TGTGCCAGCAGTAGAACTTACGAGCAGTACTTC.

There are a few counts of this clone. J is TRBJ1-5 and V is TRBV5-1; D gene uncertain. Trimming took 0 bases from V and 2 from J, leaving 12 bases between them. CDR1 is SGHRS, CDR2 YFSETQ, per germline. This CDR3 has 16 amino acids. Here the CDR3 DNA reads TGCGCCAGCAGCTTGGGGATAGCTGCGGGCAATCAGCCCCAGCATTTT. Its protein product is CASSLGIAAGNQPQHF.

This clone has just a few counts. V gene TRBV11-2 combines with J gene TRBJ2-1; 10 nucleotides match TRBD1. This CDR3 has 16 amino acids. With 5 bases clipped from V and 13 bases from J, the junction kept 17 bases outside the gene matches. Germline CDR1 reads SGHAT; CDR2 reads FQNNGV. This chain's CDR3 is CASSQTLGRTGGYQFF. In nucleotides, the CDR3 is TGTGCCAGCAGCCAGACCTTAGGTCGGACAGGGGGTTATCAGTTCTTC.

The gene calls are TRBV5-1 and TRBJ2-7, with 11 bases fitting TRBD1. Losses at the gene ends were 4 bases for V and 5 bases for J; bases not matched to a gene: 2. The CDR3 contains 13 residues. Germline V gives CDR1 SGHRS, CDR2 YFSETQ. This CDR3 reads CASSRGQGDEQYF. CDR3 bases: TGCGCCAGCAGCCGGGGACAGGGGGACGAGCAGTACTTC.